Shown below are 25 T cell receptor beta chains from a single sample sequenced in a study of T-cell reconstitution after alpha-beta-depleted transplantation in children. This sample's TCRbeta library carried unique molecular identifier barcodes. TCRdb called the PCR reads again in MiXCR, with one record for every CDR3 protein. The sample consists of 700,000 to 950,000 distinct CDR3 sequences, roughly 15% of them appearing once. Sample: PBMCs, mostly from graft donor cells, taken 360 days after TCRalphabeta/CD19-depleted stem cell transplant. These receptors all come from a male patient under 18 who had a stem cell transplant for acute lymphoblastic leukemia, so the T cells may come from the graft donor.

This clonotype was picked up a small number of times. This sequence joins TRBV24-1 and TRBJ2-7; 8 nucleotides agree with TRBD2. CDR1 and CDR2 (germline): KGHDR, SFDVKD. This CDR3 contains 15 residues. J gave up 5 bases and V 0 bases, and 5 bases lay outside the gene matches. The CDR3 sequence is CATSDLASGSNEQYF. The CDR3 DNA reads as TGTGCCACCAGTGATTTGGCCAGCGGGAGCAACGAGCAGTACTTC.

The gene calls are TRBV9 and TRBJ2-5; a possible D gene is TRBD1 (5 bases). Germline assignment: CDR1 SGDLS and CDR2 YYNGEE. The CDR3 totals 15 residues. Trimming removed 3 bases at V and 1 base at J, with 13 bases between. CDR3 nucleotides: TGTGCCAGCAGCGGGTCAGGGCGGCCCCAAGAGACCCAGTACTTC. Translating gives CASSGSGRPQETQYF.

This clonotype was observed at least ten times. The chain combines TRBV20-1 with TRBJ2-2; D perhaps matches TRBD2 (5 bases). The CDR3 runs 14 residues. V was cut by 5 bases and J by 7 bases, with 17 bases left in between. Germline CDR1 reads DFQATT; CDR2 reads SNEGSKA (reference sequence). The chain's CDR3 is CSASLGGGDGELFF. Here the CDR3 DNA reads TGCAGTGCTTCCCTTGGAGGAGGTGACGGGGAGCTGTTTTTT.

V usage is TRBV14 and J usage is TRBJ2-7, with D perhaps matching TRBD1 (5 bases). V lost 0 bases, J lost 1 base, and 10 bases lay in between. This CDR3 has 15 amino acids. The germline CDR1 and CDR2 sequences are SGHDN and FVKESK. This CDR3 is CASSQDRELSYEQYF. CDR3 nucleotide sequence: TGTGCCAGCAGCCAAGACAGGGAATTGTCCTACGAGCAGTACTTC.

The chain joins TRBV4-1 to TRBJ2-3; 7 positions agree with TRBD1. Germline V gene lookup returns CDR1 MGHRA and CDR2 YSYEKL. CDR3 length: 15 amino acids. The V and J ends lost 1 base and 5 bases, in that order; junction bases with no gene match: 6. CDR3 sequence reads: CASSQVGTVIDTQYF. In DNA form, the CDR3 reads TGCGCCAGCAGCCAAGTCGGGACAGTTATAGATACGCAGTATTTT.

This clonotype was detected a few times. The chain joins TRBV5-1 to TRBJ2-2, with unresolved D. Trimming removed 3 bases at V and 5 bases at J, with 14 bases between. The CDR3 runs 15 residues. Germline assignment: CDR1 SGHRS and CDR2 YFSETQ. This CDR3 reads CASSSPKAETGELFF. CDR3 sequence (DNA): TGCGCCAGCAGCTCCCCTAAGGCTGAAACCGGGGAGCTGTTTTTT.

This clonotype was seen only a few times. V usage is TRBV6-1 and J usage is TRBJ2-7, with 11 bases that match TRBD2. Germline loops: CDR1 MNHNS, CDR2 SASEGT. Unmatched junction bases numbered 7, after V lost 6 bases and J lost 3 bases. CDR3 length equals 15 residues. The CDR3 protein is CASSRTSGSGYEQYF. Here the CDR3 DNA reads TGTGCCAGCAGCCGGACTAGCGGGTCCGGCTACGAGCAGTACTTC.

The rearrangement joins TRBV7-8 to TRBJ2-5; TRBD2 agrees at 11 bases. CDR1 is SGHVS, CDR2 FQNEAQ, per germline. J lost 3 bases, V lost 5 bases, and 5 bases had no gene match. CDR3 length: 15 amino acids. For the CDR3, the DNA is TGTGCCAGCAGCCCACTAGCGGGAGACGAAGAGACCCAGTACTTC. This translates into CASSPLAGDEETQYF.

This clonotype was seen a handful of times. Written as DNA, the CDR3 is TGTGCCAGCAGCTTAACCAGGGCTGGAAACACCATATATTTT. Protein product: CASSLTRAGNTIYF. The chain couples TRBV7-9 to TRBJ1-3; a weak D match, TRBD1 (5 bases). The germline V gene has CDR1 SEHNR and CDR2 FQNEAQ (reference sequence). V gave up 2 bases and J gave up 2 bases, with 7 bases separating them. CDR3 length equals 14 residues.

This clonotype was detected only a few times. This rearrangement joins TRBV20-1 to TRBJ2-7, with D perhaps matching TRBD2 (6 bases). This CDR3 spans 13 amino acids. Trimming cost V 4 bases and J 3 bases, with 13 bases left between them. Germline V gene lookup returns CDR1 DFQATT and CDR2 SNEGSKA (reference sequence). The CDR3 nucleotides read TGCAGTGCTACGGCTAGCGCGTACTACGAGCAGTACTTC. This translates into CSATASAYYEQYF.

The count of this clonotype is one. The V gene is TRBV18, the J gene TRBJ1-5; 7 bases are shared with TRBD1. Germline CDR1 and CDR2: KGHSH and LQKENI. V lost 3 bases to trimming and J lost 5 bases; unmatched junction nucleotides: 7. The CDR3 is 15 amino acids. As DNA, the CDR3 is TGTGCCAGCTCACCCCTCGACAGGGCCCATCAGCCCCAGCATTTT. It is translated as CASSPLDRAHQPQHF.

The gene calls are TRBV27 and TRBJ2-1, with D hard to call. Trimming left V 4 bases short and J 6 bases short, with 7 bases between. The CDR3 totals 12 residues. Germline V CDR1 and CDR2: MNHEY, SMNVEV (reference sequence). The CDR3 DNA is TGTGCCAGCAGTTCCTGGGTCAATGAGCAGTTCTTC. Residues: CASSSWVNEQFF.

There are many counts of this clonotype. The chain uses TRBV12-3 or TRBV12-4 and TRBJ2-1; either TRBD1 or TRBD2 may fit D (5 bases each). V was trimmed by 6 bases and J by 9 bases, leaving 30 bases between them. The CDR3 consists of 18 residues. CDR3 sequence reads: CASRPPGPRIRPVGEQFF. The CDR3 DNA is TGTGCCAGCAGACCTCCGGGGCCCCGTATTCGTCCGGTTGGTGAGCAGTTCTTC.

This clonotype was observed a few times. The chain is built from TRBV12-3 or TRBV12-4 and TRBJ2-7; 14 nucleotides agree with TRBD2. CDR3 size: 17 residues. Trimming removed 7 bases from V and 3 bases from J; junction bases left unmatched: 11. The CDR3 loop is CASTPGLAGESLYEQYF. As DNA, the CDR3 is TGTGCCAGCACTCCGGGACTAGCGGGAGAGTCCCTCTACGAGCAGTACTTC.

In its sample, this clonotype was seen many times. The CDR3 spells CASSQTAYGTEAFF. The CDR3 DNA sequence: TGTGCCAGCAGCCAGACAGCCTATGGGACTGAAGCTTTCTTT. The V and J genes are TRBV27 and TRBJ1-1, with D maybe TRBD1 (5 bases). The CDR3 has 14 amino acids. The germline gives CDR1 MNHEY, CDR2 SMNVEV (reference sequence). V shed 6 bases and J shed 5 bases, with 16 bases lying between them.

This clonotype was counted a few times. The chain combines TRBV6-5 with TRBJ2-7; 8 bases map to TRBD2. Trimming took 4 bases from V and 2 from J; bases not matched to a gene: 10. The CDR3 spans 16 residues. Germline assignment: CDR1 MNHEY and CDR2 SVGAGI. The CDR3 region has the DNA TGTGCCAGCAGTTCCCGCGGGAGGCCTAGTACCTACGAGCAGTACTTC. Its translation: CASSSRGRPSTYEQYF.

The chain couples TRBV7-2 to TRBJ2-3; D is unresolved. This CDR3 comprises 14 residues. The V end lost 2 bases, the J end lost 2 bases, and 8 bases lay between the germline ends. Germline V gene lookup returns CDR1 SGHTA and CDR2 FQGNSA. The CDR3 bases are TGTGCCAGCAGCTTAAGACCGGCCACAGATACGCAGTATTTT. Protein: CASSLRPATDTQYF. The whole variable domain, remainder taken from reference TRBV7-2 and TRBJ2-3, is GAGVSQSPSNKVTEKGKDVELRCDPISGHTALYWYRQSLGQGLEFLIYFQGNSAPDKSGLPSDRFSAERTGGSVSTLTIQRTQQEDSAVYLCASSLRPATDTQYFGPGTRLTVL.

This clonotype appeared a few times. The V and J genes are TRBV9 and TRBJ1-3; 7 bases agree with TRBD1. The CDR3 is 14 residues long. Germline V gives CDR1 SGDLS, CDR2 YYNGEE. The V gene end was trimmed by 3 bases and the J gene end by 4 bases; junction bases not matched to a gene: 4. This CDR3 reads CASSAGGNGNTIYF. CDR3 DNA: TGTGCCAGCAGCGCAGGGGGAAACGGAAACACCATATATTTT.

This clonotype was seen a few times. The V gene is TRBV5-1, the J gene TRBJ2-1; 8 bases match TRBD2. V shed 5 bases and J 6 bases; nucleotides not matched to a gene: 16. Germline CDR1 and CDR2: SGHRS and YFSETQ. The CDR3 loop spans 17 amino acids. For the CDR3, the DNA is TGCGCCAGCAGACCGGTCTATGGCGGGAGGAAACGCAATGAGCAGTTCTTC. Amino acid sequence: CASRPVYGGRKRNEQFF.

The chain recombines TRBV18 with TRBJ2-5; the D is unclear. The CDR3 is 15 amino acids. Germline assignment: CDR1 KGHSH and CDR2 LQKENI. Between the trimmed V and J ends, which lost 3 bases and 1 base, there was a span of 12 bases. The chain's CDR3 is CASSPDLSTQETQYF. CDR3 nucleotides: TGTGCCAGCTCACCTGATCTCTCCACCCAAGAGACCCAGTACTTC.

The V gene is TRBV5-1, the J gene TRBJ2-7; tentatively, D is TRBD2 (7 bases). The CDR3 contains 16 residues. Germline assignment: CDR1 SGHRS and CDR2 YFSETQ. V lost 5 bases, J lost 1 base, and 19 bases lay in between. The CDR3 protein is CASSEGGAGKSYEQYF. The CDR3, as DNA: TGCGCCAGCAGTGAGGGGGGGGCGGGCAAATCCTACGAGCAGTACTTC.

This chain connects TRBV6-1 to TRBJ2-1, with 8 positions matching TRBD1. Germline CDR1 is MNHNS and CDR2 is SASEGT. The ends lost 7 bases at V and 4 bases at J; junction bases unmatched: 3. This CDR3 comprises 13 residues. The DNA for the CDR3 is TGTGCCAGCACCTGGGACAGGTACAATGAGCAGTTCTTC. This translates into CASTWDRYNEQFF.

V is TRBV7-9 and J is TRBJ1-1; a weak D match, TRBD1 (6 bases). V was cut by 6 bases and J by 8 bases, with 16 bases left in between. Per the germline V gene, CDR1 is SEHNR and CDR2 is FQNEAQ (reference sequence). The CDR3 has 13 amino acids. CDR3 bases: TGTGCCAGCAGAACACAGGGTGAAGGGGAAGCTTTCTTT. It codes for CASRTQGEGEAFF.

The V and J genes are TRBV12-3 or TRBV12-4 and TRBJ2-1; D may be TRBD2 (6 bases). This CDR3 is built from 13 residues. Trimming cost V 10 bases and J 2 bases, with 12 bases left between them. In DNA, the CDR3 is TGTGCCACCGGGGACTCGCCCTACAATGAGCAGTTCTTC. It translates to CATGDSPYNEQFF.

The rearrangement links TRBV20-1 to TRBJ2-7; TRBD2 agrees at 11 bases. The CDR3 runs to 14 residues. V gave up 6 bases and J gave up 7 bases; unmatched junction bases: 11. CDR1 is DFQATT, CDR2 SNEGSKA, per germline (reference sequence). This chain's CDR3 is CSAWTSGHNREQYF. CDR3 coding DNA: TGCAGTGCCTGGACTAGCGGGCATAATCGGGAGCAGTACTTC.